Here is one T cell receptor (beta chain) with its context. Its antigen remains unidentified. Qualities for individual bases were not recorded, and no much larger clone is one base off. The treatment or condition label corresponds to: live attenuated yellow fever vaccine strain. At each blood-draw timepoint, two biological replicates of bulk PBMCs were collected. PBMCs were isolated from peripheral blood using a standard Ficoll-Paque protocol. TriZol was used to extract RNA from bulk PBMCs, from CD4 and CD8 fractions, and from dextramer-positive and dextramer-negative fractions. From V the trimming removes 2 bases and from J it removes 3 bases, while the gene matches leave 4 bases of the junction unaccounted for. Reading the germline V gene (reference sequence) gives CDR1 MNHEY and CDR2 SMNVEV. Counted from cysteine to phenylalanine, this CDR3 has 14 amino acids. Here the CDR3 DNA is all that survives: 42 bases in frame from base 1.

The sample belongs to a study of T cells after yellow fever vaccination (dated by TCRdb to about 2019). Notes on the research overall: The SMART-Seq v4 Ultra Low Input RNA kit was used to prepare libraries from fractions with low cell numbers. Two healthy male donors, one aged 18 to 29 and one aged 30 to 39 years, were included in the cohort. To track T-cell clones before and after primary and booster YFV17D yellow fever vaccination, bulk TCR alpha and beta repertoires were sequenced longitudinally. Blood was collected at multiple timepoints before and after primary and secondary immunization, and bulk PBMC replicates and cell subsets were isolated. Paper-wide results and their limitations: The secondary T-cell response was found to be weaker but faster than the primary response, with a peak reached on day 5 rather than on day 15. Computational filtering was required because FACS-sorted repertoires could contain abundant contaminating clonotypes from the bulk population. Only a couple of donors were included in the study, so the extent to which the findings can be generalized is limited. Most clones expanded after primary vaccination were re-detected after the booster (approximately 95% of CD4 and around nine tenths of CD8), suggesting broad memory maintenance. A small fraction of clonotypes appeared in both the CD4 and CD8 compartments, likely as a result of convergent recombination.

TCR cDNA was made using 5'RACE template switching, a step that added a universal primer site and unique molecular identifiers. cDNA synthesis was primed from both the TCR alpha and TCR beta constant segments. Library amplification involved two PCR steps, and the second step added sample barcodes and sequencing adapters. Sequencing of libraries was done on Illumina HiSeq 2500 (2x100 bp) or NovaSeq (2x150 bp). The paper's processing steps were these. Reads were demultiplexed and collapsed into UMI consensus sequences with MIGEC, and V(D)J alignment was performed with MiXCR. Using edgeR on replicate PBMC samples, clonotypes were called vaccine-responding if FDR was below 0.01 and the log2 fold change was above 5 up to day 15. Bulk clonotypes were assigned CD4 or CD8 identity according to which sequenced CD4 or CD8 repertoire held them at higher abundance. Clones were called with MiXCR by TCRdb after fastp trimmed the public reads at Q25, and only in-frame beta chains were retained. All rows with the same CDR3 protein become a single entry with the most common DNA and genes. The V and J calls were not made by the authors but by TCRdb's processing. A total of about 580,000 distinct CDR3 sequences appear in this sample, less than 20% of them only once. Of the sample, roughly 17% falls within the top ten clones.

The receptor chain draws on TRBV27 and TRBJ2-7, with 7 bases matching TRBD1. The specimen was PBMCs, collected 4 to 5 days after the first yellow fever vaccination. This TCR derives from a man in his late teens or twenties who received the YFV17D yellow fever vaccine. At the DNA level, the sequence is TGTGCCAGCAGTTTAAAGGGGGCGGGCTACGAGCAGTACTTC. It translates as CASSLKGAGYEQYF.